Listed below are T cell receptor beta chains from one sample, sequenced in a study of blood T cell repertoires in COVID-19. The repertoire was sequenced with immunoSEQ multiplex PCR; TCRdb's copy has only in-frame clones and lacks some. The repertoire has around 64,000 clones, 75% to 90% of them found once; the top ten carry around an eighth. The source material was peripheral blood. These receptors originate from a human donor in a cohort sampled during active COVID-19. Each CDR3 is given without its conserved first and last residue. Clone size appears in some rows only: once, few, many, or a class for an expanded clone.

V	J	size	CDR3
TRBV6-5	TRBJ1-6	-	ASSRDTHNSPLH
TRBV19	TRBJ1-2	few	ASSSGTGHYGYT
TRBV5-1	TRBJ1-2	-	ASSLDRGDYGYT
TRBV2	TRBJ2-1	-	ASSDLLEANEQF
TRBV30	TRBJ2-3	-	AWSQGGGRSDTQY
TRBV6-2/TRBV6-3	TRBJ2-4	-	ASSYLAGAKNIQY
TRBV5-6	TRBJ1-4	-	ASSPSFGAGDEKLF
TRBV18	TRBJ2-2	-	ASSRFPTSSRLTGELF
TRBV6-5	TRBJ2-7	once	ASSLSWTGSYEQY
TRBV14	TRBJ2-7	-	ASSHRTVGGSGGYEQY
TRBV12-3/TRBV12-4	TRBJ1-6	-	ASSWGQGAPLH
TRBV3-1/TRBV3-2	TRBJ1-3	-	ASSQETGWGNTIY
TRBV11-3	TRBJ2-1	-	ASSPRTGSNEQF
TRBV18	TRBJ2-7	-	ASSAPGQVDYEQY
TRBV5-1	TRBJ2-1	-	ASSSVAVPGDEQF
TRBV12-5	TRBJ2-5	-	ASGLVLSGFFGQGLETQY
TRBV4-1	TRBJ1-6	-	ASSPQDVDRSGSPLH
TRBV5-4	TRBJ2-1	-	ASSPGLAPYNEQF
TRBV5-1	TRBJ1-3	-	ASSPEPSGNTIY
TRBV11-2	TRBJ2-1	-	ASSFGGQGNNEQF